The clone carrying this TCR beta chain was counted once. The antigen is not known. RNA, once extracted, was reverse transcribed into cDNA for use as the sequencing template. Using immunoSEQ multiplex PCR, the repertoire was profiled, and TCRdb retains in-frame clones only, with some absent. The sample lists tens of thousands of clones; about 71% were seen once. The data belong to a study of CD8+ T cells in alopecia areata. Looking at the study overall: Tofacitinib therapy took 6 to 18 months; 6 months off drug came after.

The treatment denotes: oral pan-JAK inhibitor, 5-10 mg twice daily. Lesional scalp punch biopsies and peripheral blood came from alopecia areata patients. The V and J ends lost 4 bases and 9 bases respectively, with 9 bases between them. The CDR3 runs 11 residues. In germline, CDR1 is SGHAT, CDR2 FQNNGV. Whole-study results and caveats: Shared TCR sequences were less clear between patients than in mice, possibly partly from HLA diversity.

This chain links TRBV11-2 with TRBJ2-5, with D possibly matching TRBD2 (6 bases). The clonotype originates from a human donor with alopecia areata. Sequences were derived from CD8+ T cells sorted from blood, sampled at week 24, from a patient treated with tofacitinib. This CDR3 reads CASSSWEAQYF. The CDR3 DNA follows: TGTGCCAGCAGCTCCTGGGAGGCCCAGTACTTC.